This T cell receptor beta chain was observed in a study of blood T cells in healthy people across ages. Study-wide results and limits: Naive CD4+ cell counts and diversity both ran higher in long-lived than in aged donors.

A second PCR of roughly 6 to 12 cycles used a sample-barcoded 5' primer and a J-beta primer mix. Each cDNA molecule, via a template-switch adaptor with 12 random nucleotides, was tagged. TCRdb analysed the 5' RACE reads with MiXCR anew, one entry per CDR3 protein. The data show about 770,000 distinct CDR3 sequences, with about 42% seen just once and roughly 19% held by the top ten. Germline V lookup: CDR1 MNHEY, CDR2 SVGAGI. Trimming left V 2 bases short and J 0 bases short, with 10 bases between. The CDR3 covers 16 residues. The sample holds one count of this clonotype. What it binds is not known. This TCR derives from a man between 60 and 75 years old in good health. The material sequenced was blood. The chain combines TRBV6-5 with TRBJ2-2; TRBD1 is a possible D gene (6 bases). The CDR3 bases are TGTGCCAGCAGTTACGGGACATTCGCGAACACCGGGGAGCTGTTTTTT. Encoded protein: CASSYGTFANTGELFF.